The 15 T cell receptor beta chains in this list originate from one sample, sequenced in a study of human T cells and chemical hapten exposure. Using its own MiXCR run on the RACE reads, TCRdb lists one record per CDR3 protein. Among roughly 81,000 distinct CDR3 sequences, 8.5% to 9% were seen once, and the ten largest hold just over 2.5%. This sample's time point: pre-sensitization, week 0. Treatment noted: therapeutic diphenylcyclopropenone sensitization with weekly scalp DPC. Here the sequenced sample was whole blood, taken in connection with sensitization to the hapten diphenylcyclopropenone (DPC). Receptor source: a man between 35 and 55 years old with alopecia areata. Some clones in this sample may be carry-over from other donors' samples.

This clonotype showed up many times. The chain combines TRBV25-1 with TRBJ2-3; D gene unclear. The ends were cut back, 1 base at V and 4 bases at J, with 3 bases in the middle. The CDR3 contains 12 residues. From germline, CDR1 is MGHDK and CDR2 SYGVNS. The DNA for the CDR3 is TGTGCCAGCAGTGAATTGGCAGATACGCAGTATTTT. Its protein product is CASSELADTQYF.

The chain employs TRBV7-9 and TRBJ2-1; D gene uncertain. The CDR3 length is 14 residues. Trimming took 3 bases from V and 5 from J, leaving 11 bases between them. The germline V gene has CDR1 SEHNR and CDR2 FQNEAQ (reference sequence). For the CDR3, the DNA is TGTGCCAGCAGCTTCCACGCTGGGAACAATGAGCAGTTCTTC. This encodes CASSFHAGNNEQFF.

There are many counts of this clonotype. The gene calls are TRBV7-3 and TRBJ1-3, with TRBD1 matching 8 bases. The germline V gene has CDR1 SGHTA and CDR2 FQGTGA. The trim removed 5 bases at V and 2 bases at J, leaving 5 bases unmatched. The CDR3 is made up of 15 amino acids. The CDR3 loop is CASSRTGGPGNTIYF. CDR3 coding DNA: TGTGCCAGCAGCCGTACAGGGGGTCCTGGAAACACCATATATTTT.

This clonotype has more than one count but fewer than ten. The genes are TRBV5-6 and TRBJ2-5; D remains ambiguous. Between the trimmed V and J ends, which lost 0 bases and 3 bases, there was a span of 6 bases. The length of the CDR3 is 13 residues. Looked up from germline, CDR1 is SGHDT and CDR2 is YYEEEE. CDR3 in amino acids: CASSLDEEETQYF. Here the CDR3 DNA reads TGTGCCAGCAGCTTGGACGAAGAAGAGACCCAGTACTTC.

This chain connects TRBV6-5 to TRBJ2-3, with TRBD1 matching 7 bases. Germline V gene lookup returns CDR1 MNHEY and CDR2 SVGAGI. The CDR3 sequence is 14 residues long. The J segment lost 6 bases and the V segment lost 6 bases, leaving 9 bases of the junction unmatched. The CDR3 reads CASSQDRRVDTQYF. In nucleotides, the CDR3 is TGTGCCAGCAGCCAGGACAGGCGCGTTGATACGCAGTATTTT.

Ten or more counts support this clonotype. The chain uses TRBV4-3 and TRBJ2-1; D perhaps matches TRBD2 (5 bases). Per the germline V gene, CDR1 is LGHNA and CDR2 is YSLEER. The CDR3 sequence is 16 residues long. V was trimmed by 0 bases and J by 8 bases, leaving 17 bases between them. CDR3 sequence reads: CASSQEPGGPRDEQFF. The CDR3 region has the DNA TGCGCCAGCAGCCAAGAACCGGGCGGGCCAAGGGATGAGCAGTTCTTC.

This clonotype has a count of ten or more. The chain uses TRBV6-5 and TRBJ1-1; D perhaps matches TRBD1 (5 bases). The germline gives CDR1 MNHEY, CDR2 SVGAGI. This CDR3 region has 11 residues. Trimming took 6 bases from V and 10 from J, leaving 12 bases between them. CDR3 region: CASRSGGGAFF. In nucleotides, the CDR3 is TGTGCCAGCAGGTCGGGGGGGGGAGCTTTCTTT.

Turning to this clonotype: One end of the junction does not line up with germline, which may come from a read error. The chain recombines TRBV3-1 with TRBJ2-5, with D possibly matching TRBD2 (5 bases). There are 15 residues in the CDR3. Germline-derived CDR1 and CDR2 are LGHDT and YNNKEL (reference sequence). The CDR3 loop is CASSPRTGRREAQYF. In DNA form, the CDR3 reads TGTGCCAGCAGCCCGCGGACGGGGAGAAGAGAGGCCCAGTACTTC.

In this sample, this clonotype turned up a few times. The rearrangement joins TRBV4-3 to TRBJ1-2; D uncertain. This CDR3 has 15 residues. V was pared by 0 bases and J by 1 base, with 9 bases between. The germline V gene has CDR1 LGHNA and CDR2 YSLEER. CDR3: CASSQERQLNYGYTF. The DNA of the CDR3 is TGCGCCAGCAGCCAAGAGCGGCAGCTTAACTATGGCTACACCTTC.

This clonotype was counted ten times or more. CDR3 residues: CASSPGTARDTEAFF. The CDR3, as DNA: TGTGCCAGCAGTCCGGGGACAGCCAGGGACACTGAAGCTTTCTTT. This chain connects TRBV27 to TRBJ1-1, with TRBD1 matching 7 bases. This CDR3 has 15 amino acids. Per the germline V gene, CDR1 is MNHEY and CDR2 is SMNVEV (reference sequence). The trim removed 5 bases at V and 3 bases at J, leaving 9 bases unmatched.

The chain couples TRBV7-2 to TRBJ2-1, with 11 bases that match TRBD2. After removal of 5 bases from V and 4 bases from J, the junction contained 4 bases not matched to a gene. Germline V gene data show CDR1 as SGHTA and CDR2 as FQGNSA. The CDR3 runs to 15 residues. DNA of the CDR3: TGTGCCAGCAGCCCGACTAGCGGGAATTACAATGAGCAGTTCTTC. Translating it yields CASSPTSGNYNEQFF.

This rearrangement joins TRBV30 to TRBJ1-1; 7 bases fit TRBD1. The V gene end was trimmed by 3 bases and the J gene end by 5 bases; junction bases not matched to a gene: 3. Looked up from germline, CDR1 is GTSNPN and CDR2 is SVGIG (reference sequence). The CDR3 sequence is 12 residues long. CDR3 in DNA: TGTGCCTGGAGCGCAGGGGGGACTGAAGCTTTCTTT. This encodes CAWSAGGTEAFF.

The chain links TRBV7-9 to TRBJ2-3; D gene unclear. Trimming cost V 6 bases and J 1 base, with 8 bases left between them. Germline lookup yields CDR1 SEHNR and CDR2 FQNEAQ (reference sequence). The CDR3 is 13 residues long. The CDR3 bases are TGTGCCAGCAGGGTGAGCGGCACAGATACGCAGTATTTT. This encodes CASRVSGTDTQYF.

In its sample, this clonotype was seen a few times. The rearrangement links TRBV28 to TRBJ2-1; 7 bases line up with TRBD1. The CDR3 has 17 residues. Trimming cost V 5 bases and J 4 bases; bases outside gene matches: 14. Per the germline V gene, CDR1 is MDHEN and CDR2 is SYDVKM. CDR3 nucleotides: TGTGCCAGCAGTCCAGCGGCGAACAGGGGACATTACAATGAGCAGTTCTTC. It is translated as CASSPAANRGHYNEQFF. Looking up the rest from reference TRBV28 and TRBJ2-1 gives the full variable domain: DVKVTQSSRYLVKRTGEKVFLECVQDMDHENMFWYRQDPGLGLRLIYFSYDVKMKEKGDIPEGYSVSREKKERFSLILESASTNQTSMYLCASSPAANRGHYNEQFFGPGTRLTVL.

The CDR3 is CSGEGLEGTDTQYF. In DNA, the CDR3 is TGCAGTGGGGAGGGGCTTGAGGGCACAGATACGCAGTATTTT. This chain uses TRBV20-1 with TRBJ2-3; 7 bases agree with TRBD2. This CDR3 contains 14 residues. Germline V gene data show CDR1 as DFQATT and CDR2 as SNEGSKA (reference sequence). V shed 7 bases, J shed 1 base, and the junction held 8 bases outside the gene matches.